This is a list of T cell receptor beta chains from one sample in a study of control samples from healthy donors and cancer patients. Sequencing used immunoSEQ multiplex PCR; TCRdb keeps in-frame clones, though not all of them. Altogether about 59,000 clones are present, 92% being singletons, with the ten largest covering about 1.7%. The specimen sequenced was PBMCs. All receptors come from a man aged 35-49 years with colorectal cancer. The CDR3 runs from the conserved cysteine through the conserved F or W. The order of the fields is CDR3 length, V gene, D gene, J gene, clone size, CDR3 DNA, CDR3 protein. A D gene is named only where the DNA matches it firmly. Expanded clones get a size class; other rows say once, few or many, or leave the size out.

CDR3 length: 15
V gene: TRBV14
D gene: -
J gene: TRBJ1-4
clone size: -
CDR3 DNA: TGTGCCAGCAGCCGTGCGGGGTCAACTAATGAAAAACTGTTTTTT
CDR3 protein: CASSRAGSTNEKLFF

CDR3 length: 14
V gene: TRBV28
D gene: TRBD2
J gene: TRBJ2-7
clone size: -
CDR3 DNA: TGTGCCAGTTTGACTAGCGGGGGGGCCTACGAGCAGTACTTC
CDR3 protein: CASLTSGGAYEQYF

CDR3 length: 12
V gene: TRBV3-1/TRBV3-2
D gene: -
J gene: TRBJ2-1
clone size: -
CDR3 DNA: TGTGCCAGCAGCTTTAGCGGCAATGAGCAGTTCTTC
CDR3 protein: CASSFSGNEQFF

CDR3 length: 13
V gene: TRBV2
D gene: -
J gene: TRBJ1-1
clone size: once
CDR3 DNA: TGTGCCAGCAGTGTTTTGGGGAACACTGAAGCTTTCTTT
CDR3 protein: CASSVLGNTEAFF

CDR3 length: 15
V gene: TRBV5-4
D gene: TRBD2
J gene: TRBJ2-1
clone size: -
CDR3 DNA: TGTGCCAGCAGCTTTGGCGGGGGCTCCTACAATGAGCAGTTCTTC
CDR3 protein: CASSFGGGSYNEQFF

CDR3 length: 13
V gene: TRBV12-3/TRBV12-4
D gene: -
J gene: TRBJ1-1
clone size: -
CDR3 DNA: TGTGCCAGCAGTTTATTGGGAGGCACTGAAGCTTTCTTT
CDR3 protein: CASSLLGGTEAFF

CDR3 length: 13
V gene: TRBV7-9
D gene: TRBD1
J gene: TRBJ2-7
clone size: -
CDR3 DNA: TGTGCCAGCAGCCCCCGACAGGGCTACGAGCAGTACTTC
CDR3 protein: CASSPRQGYEQYF

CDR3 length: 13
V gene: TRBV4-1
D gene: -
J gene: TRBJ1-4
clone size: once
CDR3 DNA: TGCGCCAGCAGCCAAGTGCGAAATGAAAAACTGTTTTTT
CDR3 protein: CASSQVRNEKLFF

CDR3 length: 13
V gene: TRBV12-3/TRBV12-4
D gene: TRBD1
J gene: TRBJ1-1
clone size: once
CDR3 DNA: TGTGCCAGCACCGCAGGGGGTTGGACTGAAGCTTTCTTT
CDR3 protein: CASTAGGWTEAFF

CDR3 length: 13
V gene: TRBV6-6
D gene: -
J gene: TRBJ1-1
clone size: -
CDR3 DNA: TGTGCCAGCAGTTACGCCCGGGACATCCCAGCTTTCTTT
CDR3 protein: CASSYARDIPAFF

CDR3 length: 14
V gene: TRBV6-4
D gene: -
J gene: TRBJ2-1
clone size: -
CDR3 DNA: TGTGCCAGCAAAGAGGGACCCTCCTACAATGAGCAGTTCTTC
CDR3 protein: CASKEGPSYNEQFF

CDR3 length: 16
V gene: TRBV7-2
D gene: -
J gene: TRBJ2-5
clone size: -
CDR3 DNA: TGTGCCAGCAGCTTAGCGAGCGGAGCCACTCAAGAGACCCAGTACTTC
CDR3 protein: CASSLASGATQETQYF

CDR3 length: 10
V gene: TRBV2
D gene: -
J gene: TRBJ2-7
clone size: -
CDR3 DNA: TGTGCCAGCAGGACCTACGAGCAGTACTTC
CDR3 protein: CASRTYEQYF

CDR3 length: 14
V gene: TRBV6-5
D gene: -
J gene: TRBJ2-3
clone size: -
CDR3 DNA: TGTGCCAGCACACTCGGGGCGAGCACAGATACGCAGTATTTT
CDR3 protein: CASTLGASTDTQYF

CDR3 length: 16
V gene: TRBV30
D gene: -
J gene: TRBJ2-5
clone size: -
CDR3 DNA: TGTGCCTGGAGTGTACAGTTTAGCGCCGCGTGGGAGACCCAGTACTTC
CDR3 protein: CAWSVQFSAAWETQYF

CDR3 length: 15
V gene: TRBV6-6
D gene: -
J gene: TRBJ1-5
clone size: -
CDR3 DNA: TGTGCCAGCAGTTACGGTGTGGATCGCAATCAGCCCCAGCATTTT
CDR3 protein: CASSYGVDRNQPQHF

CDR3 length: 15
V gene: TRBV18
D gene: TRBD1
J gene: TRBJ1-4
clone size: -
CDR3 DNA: TGTGCCAGCTCAGTAGGACAGGGGGCGAATGAAAAACTGTTTTTT
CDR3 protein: CASSVGQGANEKLFF

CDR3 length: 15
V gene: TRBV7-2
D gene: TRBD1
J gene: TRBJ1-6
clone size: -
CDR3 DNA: TGTGCCAGCAGCTTCGGGACAGGGCTTCAGGCACCCCTCCACTTT
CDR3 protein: CASSFGTGLQAPLHF

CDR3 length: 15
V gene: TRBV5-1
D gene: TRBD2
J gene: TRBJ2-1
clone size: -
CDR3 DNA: TGCGCCAGCAGCTTGGGGCTAGCGGGGGCTAATGAGCAGTTCTTC
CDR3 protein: CASSLGLAGANEQFF

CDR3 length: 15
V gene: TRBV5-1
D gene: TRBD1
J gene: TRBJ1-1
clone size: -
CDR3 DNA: TGCGCCAGCAGCTTGAGACAGGGGGCGCGGACTGAAGCTTTCTTT
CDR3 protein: CASSLRQGARTEAFF

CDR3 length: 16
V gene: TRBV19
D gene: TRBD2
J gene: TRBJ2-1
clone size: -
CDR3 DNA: TGTGCCAGTCCCACCGGGGAGCGGGGACCGTACAATGAGCAGTTCTTC
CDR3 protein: CASPTGERGPYNEQFF

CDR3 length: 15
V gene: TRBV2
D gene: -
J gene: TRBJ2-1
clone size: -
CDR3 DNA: TGTGCCAGCAGTGAAGATGGGCAGCTCTACAATGAGCAGTTCTTC
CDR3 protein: CASSEDGQLYNEQFF

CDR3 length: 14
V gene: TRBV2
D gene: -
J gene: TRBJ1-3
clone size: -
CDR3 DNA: TGTGCCAGCATGGGGGAGGTTTCTGGAAACACCATATATTTT
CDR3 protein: CASMGEVSGNTIYF

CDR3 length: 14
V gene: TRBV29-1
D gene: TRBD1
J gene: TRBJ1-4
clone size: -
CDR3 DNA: TGCAGCGCAGTCACCGGGACAGGGTTTGAAAAACTGTTTTTT
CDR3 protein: CSAVTGTGFEKLFF

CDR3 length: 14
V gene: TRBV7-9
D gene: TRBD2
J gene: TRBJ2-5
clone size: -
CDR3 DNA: TGTGCCAGCAGCTTGACTAGCGGGGCCGAGACCCAGTACTTC
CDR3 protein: CASSLTSGAETQYF

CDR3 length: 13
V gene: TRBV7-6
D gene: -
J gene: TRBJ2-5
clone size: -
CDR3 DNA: TGTGCCAGCAGCTTGAACAGGGTAGAGACCCAGTACTTC
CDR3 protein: CASSLNRVETQYF

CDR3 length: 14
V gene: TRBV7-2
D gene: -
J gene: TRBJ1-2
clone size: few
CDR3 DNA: TGTGCCAGCAGCTTAGCGGGAGCCTATATGGGCTACACCTTC
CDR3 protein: CASSLAGAYMGYTF

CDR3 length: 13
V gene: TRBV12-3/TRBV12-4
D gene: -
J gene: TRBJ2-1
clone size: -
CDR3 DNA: TGTGCCAGCAGGAAAGCGGTTTACAATGAGCAGTTCTTC
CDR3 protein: CASRKAVYNEQFF

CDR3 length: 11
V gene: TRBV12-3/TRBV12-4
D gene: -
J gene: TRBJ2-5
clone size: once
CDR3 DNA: TGTGCCAGCAGCCTGGGGGTTGCCCAGTACTTC
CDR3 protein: CASSLGVAQYF

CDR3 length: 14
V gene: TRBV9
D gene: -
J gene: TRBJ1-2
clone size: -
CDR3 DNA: TGTGCCAGCAGCGTAGCCATAGGGCGGGGTGGCTACACCTTC
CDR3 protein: CASSVAIGRGGYTF

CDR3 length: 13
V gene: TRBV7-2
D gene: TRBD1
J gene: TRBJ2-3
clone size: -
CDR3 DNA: TGTGCCAGCCGGGACAGAAGCACAGATACGCAGTATTTT
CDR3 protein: CASRDRSTDTQYF

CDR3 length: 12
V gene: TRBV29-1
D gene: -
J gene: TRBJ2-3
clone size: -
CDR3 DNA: TGCAGCGTAGACCTAAGCACAGATACGCAGTATTTT
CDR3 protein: CSVDLSTDTQYF

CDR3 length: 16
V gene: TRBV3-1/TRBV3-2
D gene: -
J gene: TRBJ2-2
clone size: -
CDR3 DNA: TGTGCCAGCAGCCAAGGTCCCAGGGGCGGCGCCGGGGAGCTGTTTTTT
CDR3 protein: CASSQGPRGGAGELFF

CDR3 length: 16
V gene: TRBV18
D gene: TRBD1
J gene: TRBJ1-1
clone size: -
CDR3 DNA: TGTGCCAGCTCACCATTGCTGACAGGGACGAACACTGAAGCTTTCTTT
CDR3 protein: CASSPLLTGTNTEAFF

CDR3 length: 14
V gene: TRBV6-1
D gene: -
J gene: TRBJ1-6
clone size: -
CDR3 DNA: TGTGCCAGCAGTGAAAGGGGTGGAAATTCACCCCTCCACTTT
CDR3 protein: CASSERGGNSPLHF

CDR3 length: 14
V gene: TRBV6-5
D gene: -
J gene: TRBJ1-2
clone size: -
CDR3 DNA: TGTGCCAGCAGTTATAAAAGGGACTTTTATGGCTACACCTTC
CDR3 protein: CASSYKRDFYGYTF

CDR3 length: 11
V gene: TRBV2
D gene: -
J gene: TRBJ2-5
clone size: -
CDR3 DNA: TGTGCCAGCAGTGTGAGCGAGACCCAGTACTTC
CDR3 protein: CASSVSETQYF

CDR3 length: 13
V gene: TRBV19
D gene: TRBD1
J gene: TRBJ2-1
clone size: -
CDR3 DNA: TGTGCCAGTAGCTGGGACAGGGGAGATGAGCAGTTCTTC
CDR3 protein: CASSWDRGDEQFF

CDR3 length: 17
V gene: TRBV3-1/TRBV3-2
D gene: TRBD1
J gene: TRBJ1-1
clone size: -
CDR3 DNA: TGTGCCAGCAGCCAAGATATGACAGGGGGCATGAACACTGAAGCTTTCTTT
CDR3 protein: CASSQDMTGGMNTEAFF

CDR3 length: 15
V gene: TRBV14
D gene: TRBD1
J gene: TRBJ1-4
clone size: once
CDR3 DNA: TGTGCCAGCAGCCCCTGGGACAGGAGTAATGAAAAACTGTTTTTT
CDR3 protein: CASSPWDRSNEKLFF

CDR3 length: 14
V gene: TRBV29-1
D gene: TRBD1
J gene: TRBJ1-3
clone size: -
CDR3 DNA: TGCAGCACTCGAGACAGGGGGCCTGGAAACACCATATATTTT
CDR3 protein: CSTRDRGPGNTIYF

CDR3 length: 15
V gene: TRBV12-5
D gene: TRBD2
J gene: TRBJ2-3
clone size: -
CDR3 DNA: TGTGCTAGTGGTCTCGGGACTAGCGGGGGAGATACGCAGTATTTT
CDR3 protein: CASGLGTSGGDTQYF

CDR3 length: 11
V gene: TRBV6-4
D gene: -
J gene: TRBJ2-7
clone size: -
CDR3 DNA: TGTGCCAGCAGTGACTCAGAGGCGCAGTACTTC
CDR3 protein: CASSDSEAQYF

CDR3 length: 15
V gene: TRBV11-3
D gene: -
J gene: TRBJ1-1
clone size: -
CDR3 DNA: TGTGCCAGCAGCTTACAGGGTCAATCGAACACTGAAGCTTTCTTT
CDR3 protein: CASSLQGQSNTEAFF

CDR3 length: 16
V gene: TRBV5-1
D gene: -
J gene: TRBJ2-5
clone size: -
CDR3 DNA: TGCGCCAGCAGCTCCAGGTTTTTAGCGTCCCAAGAGACCCAGTACTTC
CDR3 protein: CASSSRFLASQETQYF

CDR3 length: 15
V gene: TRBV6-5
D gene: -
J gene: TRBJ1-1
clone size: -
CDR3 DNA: TGTGCCAGCAGTCAGAAACGTCTAGGGAACACTGAAGCTTTCTTT
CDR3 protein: CASSQKRLGNTEAFF

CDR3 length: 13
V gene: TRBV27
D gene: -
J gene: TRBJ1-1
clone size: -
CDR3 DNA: TGTGCCAGCAGTTTACGCCGGAACACTGAAGCTTTCTTT
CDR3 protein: CASSLRRNTEAFF

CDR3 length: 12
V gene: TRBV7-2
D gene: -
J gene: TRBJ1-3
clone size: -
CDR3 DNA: TGTGCCAGCAGCTTTACGGGAAACACCATATATTTT
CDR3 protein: CASSFTGNTIYF

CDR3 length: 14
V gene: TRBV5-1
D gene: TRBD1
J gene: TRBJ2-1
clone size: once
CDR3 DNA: TGCGCCAGCAGCCCCGGGACAGGGTATAGTGAGCAGTTCTTC
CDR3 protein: CASSPGTGYSEQFF

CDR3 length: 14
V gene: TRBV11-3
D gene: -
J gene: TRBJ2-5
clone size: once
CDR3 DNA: TGTGCCAGCAGCTTAGAGGGGGGTTGGGAGACCCAGTACTTC
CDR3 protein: CASSLEGGWETQYF

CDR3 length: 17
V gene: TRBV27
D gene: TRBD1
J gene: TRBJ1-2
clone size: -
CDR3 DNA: TGTGCCAGCAGCTCCTACACCACCGGGACAGGGGTGTCAGGCTACACCTTC
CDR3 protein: CASSSYTTGTGVSGYTF

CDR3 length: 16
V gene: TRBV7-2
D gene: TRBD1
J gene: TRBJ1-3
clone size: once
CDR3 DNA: TGTGCCAGCAGCCTCCGGACAGGGGGGACTGGAAACACCATATATTTT
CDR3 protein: CASSLRTGGTGNTIYF

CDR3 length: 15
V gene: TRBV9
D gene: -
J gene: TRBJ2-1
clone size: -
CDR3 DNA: TGTGCCAGCAGCGTAGAAGGGGGGACCTACAATGAGCAGTTCTTC
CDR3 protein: CASSVEGGTYNEQFF

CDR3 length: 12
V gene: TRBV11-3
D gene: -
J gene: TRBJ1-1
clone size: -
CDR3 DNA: TGTGCCAGCAGCCCAGTGAACACTGAAGCTTTCTTT
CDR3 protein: CASSPVNTEAFF